This T cell receptor (beta chain) is drawn from a study of post-analysis software for immune sequencing data. The CDR3 contains 17 residues. Germline CDR1 is SGHNT and CDR2 is YYREEE (reference sequence). Trimming left V 4 bases short and J 0 bases short, with 16 bases between. Notes on the study in general: With TRBV5-6, TRBV5-1 and TRBV20-1 included, about five TRBV segments were more frequent in patients than in controls. Analysis by F measure revealed that same-batch samples clustered strongly together.

Concerning this clonotype itself: Its antigen is unidentified.

The library was made from cDNA and included unique molecular identifiers. Researchers reported approximately 500,000 cDNA molecules coming from approximately 1 to 10 million T cells. TCRdb fed the PCR reads into MiXCR, producing one record per CDR3 protein. In the table there are roughly 540,000 distinct CDR3 sequences, around 31% of which are singletons. The rearrangement uses TRBV5-4 and TRBJ1-4; a weak D match, TRBD1 (6 bases). Sequences were obtained from blood. The receptor comes from a girl between 2 and 17 years old with multiple sclerosis. This CDR3 reads CASSHDGGGATNEKLFF. The CDR3 region has the DNA TGTGCCAGCAGCCACGACGGGGGGGGCGCAACTAATGAAAAACTGTTTTTT.